This T cell receptor (beta chain) was observed in a study of identical twins. TCRdb called the 5' RACE reads again in MiXCR, with one record for every CDR3 protein. The profile shows over 250,000 distinct CDR3 sequences, roughly 10% of them singletons. With V trimmed by 7 bases and J by 7 bases, 10 bases remained unmatched. This CDR3 is 15 amino acids long. The sample also formed part of further work on yellow fever vaccine responses in identical twins.

The sequence was obtained from a woman aged 18 to 35 in good health. The sequencing sample was made of CD8+ T cells sorted from blood. This chain joins TRBV12-3 or TRBV12-4 and TRBJ2-5; 12 bases map to TRBD1. The CDR3 DNA reads as TGTGCCAGCACCCTGGGGGGACAGGGGGCGGGGACCCAGTACTTC. Its translation: CASTLGGQGAGTQYF.